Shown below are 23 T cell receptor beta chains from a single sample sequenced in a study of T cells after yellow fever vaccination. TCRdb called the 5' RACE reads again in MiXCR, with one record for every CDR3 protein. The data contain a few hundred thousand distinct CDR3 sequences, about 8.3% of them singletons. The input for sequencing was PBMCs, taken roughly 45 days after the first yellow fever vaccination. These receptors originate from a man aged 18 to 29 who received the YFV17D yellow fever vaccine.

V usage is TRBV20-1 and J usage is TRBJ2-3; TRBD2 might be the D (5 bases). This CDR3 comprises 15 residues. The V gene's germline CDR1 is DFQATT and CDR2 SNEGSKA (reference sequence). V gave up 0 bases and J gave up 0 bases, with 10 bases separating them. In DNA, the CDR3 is TGCAGTGCTAGAGATGGAGGCGGGAGCACAGATACGCAGTATTTT. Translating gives CSARDGGGSTDTQYF.

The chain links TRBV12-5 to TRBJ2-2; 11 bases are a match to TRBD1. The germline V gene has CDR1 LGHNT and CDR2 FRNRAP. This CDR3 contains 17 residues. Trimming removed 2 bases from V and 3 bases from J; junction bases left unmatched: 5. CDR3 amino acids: CASGLRRTGGYTGELFF. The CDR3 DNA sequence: TGTGCTAGTGGTTTGCGGAGGACAGGGGGCTACACCGGGGAGCTGTTTTTT. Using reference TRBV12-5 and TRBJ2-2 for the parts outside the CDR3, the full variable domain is DARVTQTPRHKVTEMGQEVTMRCQPILGHNTVFWYRQTMMQGLELLAYFRNRAPLDDSGMPKDRFSAEMPDATLATLKIQPSEPRDSAVYFCASGLRRTGGYTGELFFGEGSRLTVL.

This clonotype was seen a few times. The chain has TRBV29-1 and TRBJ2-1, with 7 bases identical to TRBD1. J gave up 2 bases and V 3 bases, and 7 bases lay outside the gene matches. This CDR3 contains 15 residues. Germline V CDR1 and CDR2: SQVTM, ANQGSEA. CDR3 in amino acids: CSVDVEGTAYNEQFF. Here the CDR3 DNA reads TGCAGCGTTGATGTGGAAGGGACAGCCTACAATGAGCAGTTCTTC.

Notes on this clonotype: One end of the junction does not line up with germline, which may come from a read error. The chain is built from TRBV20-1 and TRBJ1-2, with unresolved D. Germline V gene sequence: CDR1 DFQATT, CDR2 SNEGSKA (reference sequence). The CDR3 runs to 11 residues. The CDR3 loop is CSARADYGYTF. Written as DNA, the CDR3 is TGCAGTGCCAGAGCTGACTATGGCTACACCTTC.

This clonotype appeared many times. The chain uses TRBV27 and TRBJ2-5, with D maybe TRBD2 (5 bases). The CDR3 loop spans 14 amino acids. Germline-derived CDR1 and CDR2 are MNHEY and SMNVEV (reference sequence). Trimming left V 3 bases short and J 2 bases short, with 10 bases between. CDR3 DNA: TGTGCCAGCAGTTTGTCGGGGAATCAAGAGACCCAGTACTTC. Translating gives CASSLSGNQETQYF.

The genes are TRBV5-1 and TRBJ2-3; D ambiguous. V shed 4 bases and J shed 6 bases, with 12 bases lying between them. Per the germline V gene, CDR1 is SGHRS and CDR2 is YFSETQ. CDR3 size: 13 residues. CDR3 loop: CASSPLPSDTQYF. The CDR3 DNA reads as TGCGCCAGCAGCCCTTTGCCGTCGGATACGCAGTATTTT.

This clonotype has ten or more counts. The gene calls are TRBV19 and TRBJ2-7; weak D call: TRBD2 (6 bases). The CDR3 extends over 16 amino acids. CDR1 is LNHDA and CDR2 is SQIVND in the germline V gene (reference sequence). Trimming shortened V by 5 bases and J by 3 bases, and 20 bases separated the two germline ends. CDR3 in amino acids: CASSPFGATSYYEQYF. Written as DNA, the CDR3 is TGTGCCAGTAGTCCCTTCGGAGCCACTAGCTACTACGAGCAGTACTTC.

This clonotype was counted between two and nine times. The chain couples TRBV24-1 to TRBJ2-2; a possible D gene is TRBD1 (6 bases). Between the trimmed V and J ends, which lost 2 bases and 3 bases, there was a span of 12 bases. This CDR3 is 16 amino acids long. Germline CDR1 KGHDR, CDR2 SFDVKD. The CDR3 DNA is TGTGCCACCAGTGATTCAGGCAGGGGATACACCGGGGAGCTGTTTTTT. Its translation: CATSDSGRGYTGELFF.

Here the CDR3 DNA reads TGTGCCAGCAGTACAGGGGCTGGTCAGCCCCAGCATTTT. Residues: CASSTGAGQPQHF. The chain couples TRBV12-3 or TRBV12-4 to TRBJ1-5; 7 nucleotides align to TRBD1. The CDR3 is 13 amino acids. V shed 5 bases, J shed 6 bases, and the junction held 4 bases outside the gene matches.

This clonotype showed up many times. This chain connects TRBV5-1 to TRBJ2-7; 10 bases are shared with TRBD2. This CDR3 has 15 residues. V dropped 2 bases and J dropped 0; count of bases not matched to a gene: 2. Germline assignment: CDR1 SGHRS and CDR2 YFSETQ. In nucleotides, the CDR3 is TGCGCCAGCAGCTTACTAGCGGGGACCTCCTACGAGCAGTACTTC. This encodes CASSLLAGTSYEQYF.

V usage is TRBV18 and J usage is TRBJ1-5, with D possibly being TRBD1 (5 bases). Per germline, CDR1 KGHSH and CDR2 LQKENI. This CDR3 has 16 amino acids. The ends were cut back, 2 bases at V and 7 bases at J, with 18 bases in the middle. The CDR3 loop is CASSPINTGRGQPQHF. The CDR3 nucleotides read TGTGCCAGCTCACCAATTAATACGGGGCGAGGGCAGCCCCAGCATTTT.

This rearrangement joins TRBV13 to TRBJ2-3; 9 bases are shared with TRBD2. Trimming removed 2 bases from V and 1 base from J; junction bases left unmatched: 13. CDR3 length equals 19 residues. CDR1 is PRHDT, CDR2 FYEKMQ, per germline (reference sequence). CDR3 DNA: TGTGCCAGCAGCTTATGGGCGGCTAGCGGGGCCCCCCGCACAGATACGCAGTATTTT. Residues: CASSLWAASGAPRTDTQYF.

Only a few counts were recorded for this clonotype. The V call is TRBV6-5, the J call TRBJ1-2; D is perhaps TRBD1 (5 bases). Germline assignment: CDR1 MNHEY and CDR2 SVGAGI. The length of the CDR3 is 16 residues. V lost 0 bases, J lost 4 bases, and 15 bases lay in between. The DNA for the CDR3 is TGTGCCAGCAGTTACTCGAGTAACATAGGGGTCTATGGCTACACCTTC. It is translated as CASSYSSNIGVYGYTF.

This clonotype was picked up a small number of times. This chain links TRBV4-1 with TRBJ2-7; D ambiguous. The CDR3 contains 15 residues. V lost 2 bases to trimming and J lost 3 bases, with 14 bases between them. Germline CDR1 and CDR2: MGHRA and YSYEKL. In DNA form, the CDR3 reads TGCGCCAGCAGCCAATTTAGAACCCTTAACTACGAGCAGTACTTC. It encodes CASSQFRTLNYEQYF.

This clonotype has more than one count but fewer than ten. CDR3 amino acids: CASSPTGTGAVNTGELFF. CDR3 in DNA: TGTGCCAGCAGCCCGACCGGGACAGGGGCCGTGAACACCGGGGAGCTGTTTTTT. The gene calls are TRBV4-2 and TRBJ2-2; 10 nucleotides agree with TRBD1. J was trimmed by 1 base and V by 4 bases; bases with no gene match: 9. The V gene's germline CDR1 is LGHNA and CDR2 YNFKEQ. The length of the CDR3 is 18 residues.

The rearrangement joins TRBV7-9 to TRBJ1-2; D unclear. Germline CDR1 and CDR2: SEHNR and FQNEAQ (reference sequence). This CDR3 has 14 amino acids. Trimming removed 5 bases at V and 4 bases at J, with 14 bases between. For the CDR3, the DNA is TGTGCCAGCAGCCCAGATGGAGGGCGCTATGGCTACACCTTC. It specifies CASSPDGGRYGYTF. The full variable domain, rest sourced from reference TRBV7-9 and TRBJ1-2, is DTGVSQNPRHKITKRGQNVTFRCDPISEHNRLYWYRQTLGQGPEFLTYFQNEAQLEKSRLLSDRFSAERPKGSFSTLEIQRTEQGDSAMYLCASSPDGGRYGYTFGSGTRLTVV.

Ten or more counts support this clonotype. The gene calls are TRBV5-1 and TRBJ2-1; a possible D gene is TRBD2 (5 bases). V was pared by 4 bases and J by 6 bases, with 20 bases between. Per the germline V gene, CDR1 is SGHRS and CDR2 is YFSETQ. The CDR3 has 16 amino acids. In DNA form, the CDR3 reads TGCGCCAGCAGCCCCTCCGGGAATTTTCCAGGCAATGAGCAGTTCTTC. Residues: CASSPSGNFPGNEQFF.

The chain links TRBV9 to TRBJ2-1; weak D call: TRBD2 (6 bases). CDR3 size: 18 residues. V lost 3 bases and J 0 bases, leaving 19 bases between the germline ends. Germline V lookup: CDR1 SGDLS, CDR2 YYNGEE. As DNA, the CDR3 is TGTGCCAGCAGCGGCTGGGGGGACGACTCTCCCTCCTACAATGAGCAGTTCTTC. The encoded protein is CASSGWGDDSPSYNEQFF.

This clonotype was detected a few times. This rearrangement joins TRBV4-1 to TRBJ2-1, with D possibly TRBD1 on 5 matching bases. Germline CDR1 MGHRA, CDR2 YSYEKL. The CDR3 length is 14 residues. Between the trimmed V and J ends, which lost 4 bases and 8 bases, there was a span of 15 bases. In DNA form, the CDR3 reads TGCGCCAGCAGCCGACCCCCAGGGCTTTATGAGCAGTTCTTC. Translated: CASSRPPGLYEQFF.

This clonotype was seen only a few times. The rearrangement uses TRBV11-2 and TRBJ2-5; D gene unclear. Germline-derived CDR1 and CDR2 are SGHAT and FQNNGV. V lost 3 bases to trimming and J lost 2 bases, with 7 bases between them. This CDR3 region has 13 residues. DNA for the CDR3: TGTGCCAGCAGCTTTGGAGCTCAAGAGACCCAGTACTTC. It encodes CASSFGAQETQYF.

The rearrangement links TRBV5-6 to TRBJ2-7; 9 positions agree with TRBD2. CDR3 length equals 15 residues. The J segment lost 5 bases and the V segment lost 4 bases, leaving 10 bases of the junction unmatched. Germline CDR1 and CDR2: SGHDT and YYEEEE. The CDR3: CASSETGLAYNEQYV. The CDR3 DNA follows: TGTGCCAGCAGCGAAACGGGACTAGCATACAACGAGCAGTACGTC.

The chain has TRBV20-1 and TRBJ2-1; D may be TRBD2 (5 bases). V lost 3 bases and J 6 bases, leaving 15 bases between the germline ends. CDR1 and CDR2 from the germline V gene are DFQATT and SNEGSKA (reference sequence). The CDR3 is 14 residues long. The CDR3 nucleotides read TGCAGTGCTAGGGGAATGAGGGCAGGCAATGAGCAGTTCTTC. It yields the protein CSARGMRAGNEQFF.

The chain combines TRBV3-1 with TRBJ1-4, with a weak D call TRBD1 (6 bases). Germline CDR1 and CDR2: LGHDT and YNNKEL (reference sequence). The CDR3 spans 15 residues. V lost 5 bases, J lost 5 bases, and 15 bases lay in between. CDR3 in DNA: TGTGCCAGCAGCTCCACAGGGATGAAGAATGAAAAACTGTTTTTT. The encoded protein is CASSSTGMKNEKLFF.